This T cell receptor (beta chain) emerged from a study of shared clonotypes between healthy human individuals. The repertoire was sequenced with immunoSEQ multiplex PCR; TCRdb's copy has only in-frame clones and lacks some. Of roughly 1,500,000 clones listed, around 98% were seen once; the top ten hold less than 0.55%. Germline values: CDR1 SGDLS, CDR2 YYNGEE. The CDR3 is 15 residues long. The germline V and J ends were trimmed by 0 bases and 0 bases, with 6 bases remaining between them. As concerns this clone: The sample has other DNA sequences that encode this CDR3 too.

Specimen: naive CD4+ T cells sorted from blood. The subset: CD45RA+ positively selected. The receptor comes from a man aged 25-45 years in good health. This rearrangement joins TRBV9 to TRBJ1-4, with D hard to call. CDR3 DNA sequence: TGTGCCAGCAGCGTAGGCCCTGCAACTAATGAAAAACTGTTTTTT. It encodes CASSVGPATNEKLFF.